What follows describes a single T cell receptor beta chain. Its cognate antigen is unknown. Researchers used genomic DNA as the template to profile TCR beta VDJ and CDR3. A single record per CDR3 protein comes from TCRdb applying MiXCR to the reads. The table shows roughly 180,000 distinct CDR3 sequences, with around 50% occurring only once. The length of the CDR3 is 14 residues. With 3 bases removed from V and 2 bases from J, the gap between germline ends came to 12 bases. Germline loops: CDR1 SGDLS, CDR2 YYNGEE. Patients sequenced had flow cytometry evidence of CD8+CD57+ cell expansion. Acquired aplastic anemia of severe grade affected all patients. Patients had not yet gotten any therapy when their blood was taken for sampling. The data are from a study of CD8+CD57+ T cells in acquired aplastic anemia. Turning to the study itself: Each DNA sample taken from sorted CD4+ and CD8+ cells came to 3 to 4 ug on average.

Study-level points and caveats: Almost 30 shared CD8+ CDR3s appeared highly expressed within patients' immunodominant clones.

What was sequenced was sorted CD4+, CD8+, or CD8+CD57+ T cells (not recorded which) from PBMCs. V is TRBV9 and J is TRBJ2-7; D is ambiguous. This TCR came from a human donor with aplastic anemia. As DNA, the CDR3 is TGTGCCAGCAGCGCAGGAGTCGGAACCTACGAGCAGTACTTC. Amino acid sequence: CASSAGVGTYEQYF.